This T cell receptor (beta chain) is drawn from a study of T cells in Graves' hyperthyroidism and ophthalmopathy. Looking at the study overall: Blood was drawn when the patient was first diagnosed and still untreated.

RNA transcripts gave rise to amplified TCR beta CDR3 regions. RT-PCR in the first round (using the HTBI primer set) targeted the TCR CDR3. In TCRdb, the multiplex PCR reads were re-called with MiXCR into one record per CDR3 protein. The profile shows under 200,000 distinct CDR3 sequences, about 9.4% of them singletons. Investigators excluded patients with uncontrolled infection, other autoimmune disease, pregnancy or lactation. This clonotype showed up many times. Its target is unknown. Germline-derived CDR1 and CDR2 are SGHRS and YFSETQ. This CDR3 spans 14 amino acids. V was trimmed by 0 bases and J by 5 bases, leaving 10 bases between them. Overall study findings and caveats: Blood held most thyroid clonotypes expanded above 0.001 frequency. The model foresaw ophthalmopathy a median around 6 months prior to onset.

The clonotype originates from a woman under 30 with Graves' hyperthyroidism that later progressed to Graves' ophthalmopathy. This sequence joins TRBV5-1 and TRBJ2-3, with D possibly matching TRBD1 (6 bases). Sequencing was performed on blood. In DNA, the CDR3 is TGCGCCAGCAGCTTGGGCCAGGGGAAAGATACGCAGTATTTT. It yields the protein CASSLGQGKDTQYF.